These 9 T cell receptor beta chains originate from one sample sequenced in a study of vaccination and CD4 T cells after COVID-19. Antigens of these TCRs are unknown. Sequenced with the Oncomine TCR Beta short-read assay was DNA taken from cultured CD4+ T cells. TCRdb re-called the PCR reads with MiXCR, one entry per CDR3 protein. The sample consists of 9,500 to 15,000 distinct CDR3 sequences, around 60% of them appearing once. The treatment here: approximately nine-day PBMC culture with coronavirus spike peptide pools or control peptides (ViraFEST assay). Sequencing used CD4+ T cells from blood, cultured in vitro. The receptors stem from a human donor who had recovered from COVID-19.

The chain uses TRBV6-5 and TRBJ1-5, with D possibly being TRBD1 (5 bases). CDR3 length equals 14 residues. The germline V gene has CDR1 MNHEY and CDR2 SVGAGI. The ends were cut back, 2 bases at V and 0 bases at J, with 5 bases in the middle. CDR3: CASSYGGSNQPQHF. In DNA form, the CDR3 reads TGTGCCAGCAGTTACGGGGGTAGCAATCAGCCCCAGCATTTT.

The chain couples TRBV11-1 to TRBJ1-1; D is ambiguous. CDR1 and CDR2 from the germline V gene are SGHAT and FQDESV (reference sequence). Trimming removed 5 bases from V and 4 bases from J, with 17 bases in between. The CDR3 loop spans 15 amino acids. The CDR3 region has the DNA TGTGCCAGCAGCCCCCGGACCCGGGCGACCACTGAAGCTTTCTTT. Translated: CASSPRTRATTEAFF.

The CDR3 is CASTRGGAGPNEQFF. As DNA, the CDR3 is TGCGCCAGCACCCGCGGCGGGGCCGGTCCCAATGAGCAGTTCTTC. The V gene is TRBV10-1, the J gene TRBJ2-1, with D possibly being TRBD2 (6 bases). Germline V CDR1 and CDR2: WNHNN, SYGVQD (reference sequence). V was shortened by 7 bases and J by 6 bases, with 19 bases between the two germline ends. The CDR3 has 15 amino acids.

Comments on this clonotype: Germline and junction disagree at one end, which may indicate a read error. The CDR3 loop reads CASSDALRRDYYDYTF. The CDR3, as DNA: TGTGCCAGCAGCGATGCCCTTCGAAGGGACTACTATGACTACACCTTC. V gene TRBV7-8 combines with J gene TRBJ1-2; TRBD1 might be the D (5 bases). Germline CDR1 reads SGHVS; CDR2 reads FQNEAQ. The CDR3 consists of 16 residues.

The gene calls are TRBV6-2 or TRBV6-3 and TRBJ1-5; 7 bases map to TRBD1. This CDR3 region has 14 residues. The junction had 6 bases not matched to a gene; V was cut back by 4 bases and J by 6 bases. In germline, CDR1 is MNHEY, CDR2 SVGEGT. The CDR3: CASSSDRDGQPQHF. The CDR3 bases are TGTGCCAGCAGTTCCGACAGGGATGGTCAGCCCCAGCATTTT.

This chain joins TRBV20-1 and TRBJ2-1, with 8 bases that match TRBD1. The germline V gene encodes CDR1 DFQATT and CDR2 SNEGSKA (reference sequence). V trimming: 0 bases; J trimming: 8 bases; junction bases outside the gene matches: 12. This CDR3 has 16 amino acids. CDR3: CSARDRDRGRLDEQFF. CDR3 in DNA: TGCAGTGCTAGAGATCGAGACAGGGGACGGTTGGATGAGCAGTTCTTC.

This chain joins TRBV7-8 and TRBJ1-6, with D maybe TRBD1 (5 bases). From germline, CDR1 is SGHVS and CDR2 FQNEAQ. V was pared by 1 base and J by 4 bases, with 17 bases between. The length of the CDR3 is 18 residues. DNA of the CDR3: TGTGCCAGCAGCTTAGGTCCGGGACCGGATCCATATAATTCACCCCTCCACTTT. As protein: CASSLGPGPDPYNSPLHF.

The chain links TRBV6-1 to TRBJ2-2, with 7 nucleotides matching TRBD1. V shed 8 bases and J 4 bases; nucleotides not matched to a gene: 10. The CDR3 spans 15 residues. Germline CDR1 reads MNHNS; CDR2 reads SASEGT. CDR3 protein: CASAYVPGGTGELFF. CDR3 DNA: TGTGCCAGCGCTTATGTTCCAGGGGGCACCGGGGAGCTGTTTTTT.

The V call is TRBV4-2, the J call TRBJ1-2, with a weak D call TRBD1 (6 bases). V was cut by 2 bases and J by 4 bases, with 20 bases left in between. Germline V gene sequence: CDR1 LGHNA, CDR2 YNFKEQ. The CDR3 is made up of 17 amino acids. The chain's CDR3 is CASSQRAGEGLGYGYTF. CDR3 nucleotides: TGTGCCAGCAGCCAACGGGCAGGGGAGGGATTGGGCTATGGCTACACCTTC.